These 5 T cell receptor beta chains came from one sample sequenced in a study of OX40 agonist ivuxolimab in advanced cancers. Libraries were prepared by immunoSEQ multiplex PCR; TCRdb keeps only in-frame clonotypes and omits some of them. The sample includes approximately 70,000 clones, 75% to 90% of them seen just once. This specimen was CD4+ or CD8+ T cells sorted from blood, taken in a trial of the OX40 agonist ivuxolimab. Receptors originate from an adult with an advanced solid tumor such as melanoma, head and neck, liver or kidney cancer.

The chain combines TRBV27 with TRBJ1-4, with D possibly TRBD1 on 5 matching bases. Germline assignment: CDR1 MNHEY and CDR2 SMNVEV (reference sequence). V lost 5 bases, J lost 0 bases, and 16 bases lay in between. CDR3 size: 17 residues. The CDR3 region has the DNA TGTGCCAGCAGTGTTCGGGTAGGGGCGGCAACTAATGAAAAACTGTTTTTT. Encoded protein: CASSVRVGAATNEKLFF.

The J gene is TRBJ1-1, the V gene TRBV6-6, with unresolved D. Germline lookup yields CDR1 MNHNY and CDR2 SVGAGI (reference sequence). The CDR3 consists of 12 residues. V was clipped by 4 bases and J by 6 bases, with 9 bases between them. The CDR3 spells CASSFPGAEAFF. The CDR3 DNA reads TGTGCCAGCAGTTTCCCAGGAGCTGAAGCTTTCTTT.

V gene TRBV18 combines with J gene TRBJ2-1; the D is unclear. Deletions cut 3 bases from V and 2 bases from J, with 14 bases between. Germline loops: CDR1 KGHSH, CDR2 LQKENI. The CDR3 runs to 16 residues. The CDR3 coding sequence is TGTGCCAGCTCACCTTCAGTGTTCCCTGCCTACAATGAGCAGTTCTTC. It is translated as CASSPSVFPAYNEQFF.

CDR3 loop: CASSLVKGLNSPLHF. In nucleotides, the CDR3 is TGTGCCAGCAGCTTAGTAAAGGGTTTGAATTCACCCCTCCACTTT. The V gene is TRBV7-8, the J gene TRBJ1-6, with no clear D. The V end was cut by 1 base, the J end by 7 bases, with 11 bases between. CDR1 is SGHVS, CDR2 FQNEAQ, per germline. The CDR3 consists of 15 residues.

This clone counts as medium-sized. The chain carries TRBV19 and TRBJ2-3, with 9 bases lining up with TRBD2. Germline-derived CDR1 and CDR2 are LNHDA and SQIVND (reference sequence). The CDR3 runs to 17 residues. The V gene end was trimmed by 10 bases and the J gene end by 1 base; junction bases not matched to a gene: 15. CDR3 DNA sequence: TGTGCCACTTCGGCTAGCGGGATGGGGAGAGGCACAGATACGCAGTATTTT. It specifies CATSASGMGRGTDTQYF.